This entry concerns a single T cell receptor beta chain. The data stem from a study of shared clonotypes between healthy human individuals. The method was immunoSEQ multiplex PCR; TCRdb's version includes in-frame clones alone and lacks a portion of them. The table records around 1,000,000 clones, about 72% of them present only once. Specimen: memory CD4+ T cells from PBMCs. Subset specified: CD45RA-negative fraction. This TCR was sampled from a man in his late teens or twenties in good health. Some clones in this sample may be carry-over from other donors' samples.

DNA for the CDR3: TGTGCCAGCAGCCCCGGGACCCAGGGCGGCTACACCTTC. Its translation is CASSPGTQGGYTF. The chain carries TRBV7-2 and TRBJ1-2; possibly TRBD1 for D (5 bases). The CDR3 is 13 amino acids. The V gene lost 5 bases and the J gene lost 8 bases, with 15 bases spanning the gap. From germline, CDR1 is SGHTA and CDR2 FQGNSA.